The 7 T cell receptor beta chains reported below all come from one sample, sequenced in a study of blood T cell repertoires in COVID-19. Libraries were prepared by immunoSEQ multiplex PCR; TCRdb keeps only in-frame clonotypes and omits some of them. The repertoire has roughly 100,000 clones, around 90% of them found once; the top ten carry 6%. Source material: peripheral blood. These receptors were collected from a human donor in a cohort sampled during active COVID-19.

This clone turned up a few times. This rearrangement joins TRBV7-9 to TRBJ2-7; 7 positions match TRBD1. Germline CDR1 is SEHNR and CDR2 is FQNEAQ (reference sequence). The CDR3 contains 14 residues. V dropped 1 base and J dropped 1; count of bases not matched to a gene: 1. CDR3 nucleotide sequence: TGTGCCAGCAGCTTAGAGGGACAGTCCTACGAGCAGTACTTC. It codes for CASSLEGQSYEQYF.

This chain joins TRBV6-5 and TRBJ1-1, with 11 bases identical to TRBD1. The CDR3 extends over 15 amino acids. Germline V lookup: CDR1 MNHEY, CDR2 SVGAGI. The V segment lost 7 bases and the J segment 3 bases; nucleotides outside the gene matches: 7. The CDR3 loop is CASKGQGAGDTEAFF. DNA of the CDR3: TGTGCCAGCAAAGGACAGGGGGCCGGGGACACTGAAGCTTTCTTT.

There are a few counts of this clone. CDR3 residues: CASSSRGTGSFYGYTF. CDR3 nucleotides: TGTGCCAGCAGCTCAAGAGGGACAGGGAGTTTCTATGGCTACACCTTC. The V and J genes are TRBV7-9 and TRBJ1-2; 9 nucleotides agree with TRBD1. The germline CDR1 and CDR2 sequences are SEHNR and FQNEAQ (reference sequence). The CDR3 length is 16 residues. Unmatched junction bases numbered 10, after V lost 4 bases and J lost 4 bases.

V and J are TRBV2 and TRBJ1-2, with TRBD1 matching over 7 bases. Germline values: CDR1 SNHLY, CDR2 FYNNEI. The J segment lost 7 bases and the V segment lost 7 bases, leaving 12 bases of the junction unmatched. The CDR3 is made up of 14 amino acids. The CDR3 loop reads CASTSDRPAGGYTF. In nucleotides, the CDR3 is TGTGCCAGCACCTCGGACAGGCCGGCGGGTGGCTACACCTTC.

The chain carries TRBV7-2 and TRBJ1-2, with TRBD1 matching over 10 bases. This CDR3 is 15 amino acids long. V shed 1 base and J 6 bases; nucleotides not matched to a gene: 5. Looked up from germline, CDR1 is SGHTA and CDR2 is FQGNSA. CDR3 residues: CASSLVWDRGDGYTF. CDR3 DNA: TGTGCCAGCAGCTTAGTCTGGGACAGGGGAGATGGCTACACCTTC.

The rearrangement uses TRBV5-1 and TRBJ1-1; TRBD1 is a possible D gene (5 bases). With 2 bases removed from V and 0 bases from J, the gap between germline ends came to 5 bases. The germline CDR1 and CDR2 sequences are SGHRS and YFSETQ. There are 13 residues in the CDR3. The CDR3 is CASSLGVNTEAFF. CDR3 bases: TGCGCCAGCAGCTTAGGGGTGAACACTGAAGCTTTCTTT.

The chain links TRBV9 to TRBJ2-5, with 8 bases aligning to TRBD2. In germline, CDR1 is SGDLS, CDR2 YYNGEE. The CDR3 sequence is 13 residues long. Germline trimming cut 5 bases from V and 5 bases from J; bases unmatched to any gene: 5. The CDR3, as DNA: TGTGCCAGCAGTGGGACTAGTTGGGAGACCCAGTACTTC. It yields the protein CASSGTSWETQYF.